This note documents a single T cell receptor (beta chain) sequence. Profiled with immunoSEQ multiplex PCR; TCRdb holds only in-frame clones, not every one. The sample carries 75,000 to 100,000 clones, roughly 87% recorded once. The data originate from a study of OX40 agonist ivuxolimab in advanced cancers. V lost 4 bases to trimming and J lost 8 bases, with 15 bases between them. Germline V gene data show CDR1 as MNHNY and CDR2 as SVGAGI (reference sequence). The CDR3 spans 14 residues. Specimen: CD4+ or CD8+ T cells sorted from blood, collected in a trial of the OX40 agonist ivuxolimab. The genes are TRBV6-6 and TRBJ2-1; no clear D gene. The receptor's source is an adult with an advanced solid tumor such as melanoma, head and neck, liver or kidney cancer. The CDR3, as DNA: TGTGCCAGCAGTTTTACGAGATCAAGGGATGAGCAGTTCTTC. It translates to CASSFTRSRDEQFF.